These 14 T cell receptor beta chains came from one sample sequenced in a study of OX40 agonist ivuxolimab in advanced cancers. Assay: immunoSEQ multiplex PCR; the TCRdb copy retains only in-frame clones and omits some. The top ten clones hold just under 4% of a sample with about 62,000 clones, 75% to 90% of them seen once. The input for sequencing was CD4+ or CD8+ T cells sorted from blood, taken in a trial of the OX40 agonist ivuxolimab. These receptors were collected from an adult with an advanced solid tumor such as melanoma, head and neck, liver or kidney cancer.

The chain's CDR3 is CAWGPTNEKLFF. The CDR3 DNA follows: TGTGCCTGGGGCCCAACTAATGAAAAACTGTTTTTT. The V call is TRBV30, the J call TRBJ1-4; D uncertain. The CDR3 consists of 12 residues. Per germline, CDR1 GTSNPN and CDR2 SVGIG (reference sequence). Trimming stripped 5 bases from V and 0 bases from J, with 4 bases between.

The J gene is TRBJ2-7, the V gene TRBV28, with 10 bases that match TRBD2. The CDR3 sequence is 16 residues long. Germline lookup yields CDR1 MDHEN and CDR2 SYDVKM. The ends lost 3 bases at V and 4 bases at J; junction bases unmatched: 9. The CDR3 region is CASSFQLAGLGYEQYF. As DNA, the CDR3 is TGTGCCAGCAGTTTTCAACTAGCGGGATTAGGGTACGAGCAGTACTTC.

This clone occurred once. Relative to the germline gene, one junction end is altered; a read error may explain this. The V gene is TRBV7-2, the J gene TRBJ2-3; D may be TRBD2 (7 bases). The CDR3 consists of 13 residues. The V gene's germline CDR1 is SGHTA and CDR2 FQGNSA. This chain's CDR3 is CASSLKGGDKQYF. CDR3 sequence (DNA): TGTGCCAGCAGCCTTAAAGGGGGGGATAAGCAGTATTTT.

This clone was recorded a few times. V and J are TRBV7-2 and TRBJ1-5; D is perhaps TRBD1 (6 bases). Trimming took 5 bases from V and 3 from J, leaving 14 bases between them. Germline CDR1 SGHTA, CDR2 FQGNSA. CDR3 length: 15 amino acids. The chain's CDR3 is CASSPRGGNNQPQHF. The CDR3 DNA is TGTGCCAGCAGCCCGAGGGGGGGCAACAATCAGCCCCAGCATTTT.

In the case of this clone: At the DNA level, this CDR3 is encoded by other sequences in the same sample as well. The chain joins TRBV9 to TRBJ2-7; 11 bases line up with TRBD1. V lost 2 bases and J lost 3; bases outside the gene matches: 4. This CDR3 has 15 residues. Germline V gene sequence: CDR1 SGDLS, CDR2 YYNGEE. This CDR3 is CASSVGTGGNYEQYF. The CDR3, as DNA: TGTGCCAGCAGCGTGGGGACAGGGGGGAACTACGAGCAGTACTTC. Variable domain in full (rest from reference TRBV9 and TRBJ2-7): DSGVTQTPKHLITATGQRVTLRCSPRSGDLSVYWYQQSLDQGLQFLIQYYNGEERAKGNILERFSAQQFPDLHSELNLSSLELGDSALYFCASSVGTGGNYEQYFGPGTRLTVT.

CDR3: CASSPPVHGYTF. The CDR3 DNA reads as TGTGCCAGCAGCCCCCCAGTCCATGGCTACACCTTC. The chain employs TRBV28 and TRBJ1-2, with D hard to call. The CDR3 length is 12 residues. Germline CDR1 MDHEN, CDR2 SYDVKM. With 6 bases removed from V and 6 bases from J, the gap between germline ends came to 11 bases.

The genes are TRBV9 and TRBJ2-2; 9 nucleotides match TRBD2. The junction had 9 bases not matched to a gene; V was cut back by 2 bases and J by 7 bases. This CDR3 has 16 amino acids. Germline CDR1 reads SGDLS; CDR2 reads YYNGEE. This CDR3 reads CASSVGAGGPGGELFF. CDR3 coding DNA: TGTGCCAGCAGCGTCGGGGCGGGAGGGCCGGGCGGGGAGCTGTTTTTT.

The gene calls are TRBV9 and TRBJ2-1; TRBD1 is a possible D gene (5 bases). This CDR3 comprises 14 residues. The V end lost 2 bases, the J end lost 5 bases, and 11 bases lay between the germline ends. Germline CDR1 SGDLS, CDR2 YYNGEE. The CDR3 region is CASSVSGKDNEQFF. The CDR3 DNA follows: TGTGCCAGCAGCGTCTCAGGGAAGGACAATGAGCAGTTCTTC.

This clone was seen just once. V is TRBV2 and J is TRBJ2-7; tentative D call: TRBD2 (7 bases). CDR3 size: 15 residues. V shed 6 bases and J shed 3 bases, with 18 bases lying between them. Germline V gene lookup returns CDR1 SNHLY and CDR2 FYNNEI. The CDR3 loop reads CASREPRGGNYEQYF. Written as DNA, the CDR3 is TGTGCCAGCAGAGAACCGAGGGGGGGGAACTACGAGCAGTACTTC. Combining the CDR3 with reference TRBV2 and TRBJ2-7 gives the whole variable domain EPEVTQTPSHQVTQMGQEVILRCVPISNHLYFYWYRQILGQKVEFLVSFYNNEISEKSEIFDDQFSVERPDGSNFTLKIRSTKLEDSAMYFCASREPRGGNYEQYFGPGTRLTVT.

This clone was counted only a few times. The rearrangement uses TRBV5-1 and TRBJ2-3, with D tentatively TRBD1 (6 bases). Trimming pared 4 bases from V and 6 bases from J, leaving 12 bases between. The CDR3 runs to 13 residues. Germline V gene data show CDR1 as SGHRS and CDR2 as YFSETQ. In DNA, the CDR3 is TGCGCCAGCAGCGACGCAGGGGAGGATACGCAGTATTTT. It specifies CASSDAGEDTQYF.

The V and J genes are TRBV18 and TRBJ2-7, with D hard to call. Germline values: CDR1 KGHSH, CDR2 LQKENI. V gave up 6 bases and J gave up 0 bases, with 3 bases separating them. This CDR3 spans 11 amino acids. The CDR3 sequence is CASSDSYEQYF. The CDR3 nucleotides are TGTGCCAGCTCGGACTCCTACGAGCAGTACTTC.

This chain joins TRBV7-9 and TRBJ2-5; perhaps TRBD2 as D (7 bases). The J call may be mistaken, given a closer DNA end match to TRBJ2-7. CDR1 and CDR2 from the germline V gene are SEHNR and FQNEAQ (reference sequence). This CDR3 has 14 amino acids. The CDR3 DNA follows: TGTGCCAGCACAATAGGGGGGGCGGCCTACGAGCAGTACTTC. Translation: CASTIGGAAYEQYF.

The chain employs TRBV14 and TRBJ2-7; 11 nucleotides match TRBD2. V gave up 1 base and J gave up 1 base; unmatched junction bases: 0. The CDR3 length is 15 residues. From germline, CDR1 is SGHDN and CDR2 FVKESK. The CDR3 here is CASSQVAGGSYEQYF. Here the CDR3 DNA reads TGTGCCAGCAGCCAAGTAGCGGGAGGGTCCTACGAGCAGTACTTC.

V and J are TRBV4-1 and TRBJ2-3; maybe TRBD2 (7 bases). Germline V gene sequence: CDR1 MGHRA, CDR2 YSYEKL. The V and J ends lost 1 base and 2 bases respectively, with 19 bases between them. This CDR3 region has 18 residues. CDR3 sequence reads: CASSQGPKGGGITDTQYF. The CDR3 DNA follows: TGCGCCAGCAGCCAAGGCCCGAAAGGGGGAGGGATCACAGATACGCAGTATTTT.